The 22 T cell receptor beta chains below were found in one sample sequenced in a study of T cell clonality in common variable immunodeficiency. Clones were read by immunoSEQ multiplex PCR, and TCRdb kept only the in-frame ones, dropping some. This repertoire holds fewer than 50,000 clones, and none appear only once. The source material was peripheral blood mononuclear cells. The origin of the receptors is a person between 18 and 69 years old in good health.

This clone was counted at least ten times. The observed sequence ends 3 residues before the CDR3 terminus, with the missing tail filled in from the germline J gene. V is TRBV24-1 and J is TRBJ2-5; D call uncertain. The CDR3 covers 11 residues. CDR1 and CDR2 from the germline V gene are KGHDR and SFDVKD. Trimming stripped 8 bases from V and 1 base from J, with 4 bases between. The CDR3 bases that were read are TGTGCCACCACAGGCCAAGAGACC. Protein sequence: CATTGQET. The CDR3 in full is CATTGQETQYF.

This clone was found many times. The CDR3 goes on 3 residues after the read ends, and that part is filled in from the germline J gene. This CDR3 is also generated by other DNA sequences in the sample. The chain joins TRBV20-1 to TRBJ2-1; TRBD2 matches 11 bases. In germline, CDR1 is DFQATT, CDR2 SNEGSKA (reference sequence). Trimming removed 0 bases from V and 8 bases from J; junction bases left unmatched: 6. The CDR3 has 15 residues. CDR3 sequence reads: CSAREGSGGAHEQFF. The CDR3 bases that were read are TGCAGTGCTAGAGAGGGTAGCGGGGGGGCCCATGAG.

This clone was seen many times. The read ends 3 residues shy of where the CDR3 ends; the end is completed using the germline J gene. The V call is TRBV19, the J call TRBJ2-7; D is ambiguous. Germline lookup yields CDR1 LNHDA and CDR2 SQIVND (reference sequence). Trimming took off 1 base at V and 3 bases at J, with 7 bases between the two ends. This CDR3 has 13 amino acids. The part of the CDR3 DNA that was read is TGTGCCAGTAGTATAGCGCCGGGCTACGAG. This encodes CASSIAPGYE. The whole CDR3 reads CASSIAPGYEQYF.

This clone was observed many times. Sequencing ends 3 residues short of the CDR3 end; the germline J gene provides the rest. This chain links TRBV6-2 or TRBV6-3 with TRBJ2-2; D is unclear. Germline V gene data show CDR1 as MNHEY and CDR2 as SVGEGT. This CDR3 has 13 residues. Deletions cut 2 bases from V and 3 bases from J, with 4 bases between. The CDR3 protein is CASSYRDTGELFF. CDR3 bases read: TGTGCCAGCAGTTACAGGGACACCGGGGAG.

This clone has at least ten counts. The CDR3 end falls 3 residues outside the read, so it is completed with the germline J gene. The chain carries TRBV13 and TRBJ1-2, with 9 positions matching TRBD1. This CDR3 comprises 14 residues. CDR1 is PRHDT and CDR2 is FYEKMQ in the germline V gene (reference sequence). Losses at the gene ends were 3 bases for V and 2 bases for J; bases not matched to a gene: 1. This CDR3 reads CASSLGQGNYGYTF. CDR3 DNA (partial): TGTGCCAGCAGCTTGGGACAGGGAAACTATGGC.

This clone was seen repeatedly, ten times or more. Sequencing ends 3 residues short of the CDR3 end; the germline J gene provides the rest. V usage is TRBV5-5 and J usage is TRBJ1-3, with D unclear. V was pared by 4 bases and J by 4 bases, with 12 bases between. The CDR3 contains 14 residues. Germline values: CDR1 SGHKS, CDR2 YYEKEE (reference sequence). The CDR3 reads CASSSGPRGNTIYF. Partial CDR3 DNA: TGTGCCAGCAGCAGCGGGCCCAGAGGAAACACC.

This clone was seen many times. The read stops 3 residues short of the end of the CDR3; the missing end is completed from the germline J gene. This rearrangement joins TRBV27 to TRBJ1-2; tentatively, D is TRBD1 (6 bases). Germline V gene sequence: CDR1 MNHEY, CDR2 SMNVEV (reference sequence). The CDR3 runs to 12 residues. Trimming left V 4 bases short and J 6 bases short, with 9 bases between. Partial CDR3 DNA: TGTGCCAGCAGTTCGACAGGAGATGGC. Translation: CASSSTGDG. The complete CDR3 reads CASSSTGDGYTF.

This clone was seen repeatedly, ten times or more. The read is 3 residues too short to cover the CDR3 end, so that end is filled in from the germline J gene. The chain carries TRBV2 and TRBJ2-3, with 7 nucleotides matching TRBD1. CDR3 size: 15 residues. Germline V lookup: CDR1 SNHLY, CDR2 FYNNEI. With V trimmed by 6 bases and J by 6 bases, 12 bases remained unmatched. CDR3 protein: CASSMGQLMGDTQYF. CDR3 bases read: TGTGCCAGCAGCATGGGACAGTTGATGGGGGATACG.

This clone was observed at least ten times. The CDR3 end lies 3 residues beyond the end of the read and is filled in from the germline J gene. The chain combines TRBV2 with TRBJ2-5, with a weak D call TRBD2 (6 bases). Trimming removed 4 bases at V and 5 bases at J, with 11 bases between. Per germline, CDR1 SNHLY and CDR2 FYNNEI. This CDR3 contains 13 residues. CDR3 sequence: CASSVAVRETQYF. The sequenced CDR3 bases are TGTGCCAGCAGTGTAGCGGTACGGGAGACC.

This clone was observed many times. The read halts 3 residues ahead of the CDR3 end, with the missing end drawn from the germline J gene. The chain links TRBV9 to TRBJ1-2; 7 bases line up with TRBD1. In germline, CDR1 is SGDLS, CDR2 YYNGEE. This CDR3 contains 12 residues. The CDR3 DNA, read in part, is TGTGCCAGCAGCGTGACAGGGTGGGGT. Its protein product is CASSVTGWG. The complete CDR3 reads CASSVTGWGYTF. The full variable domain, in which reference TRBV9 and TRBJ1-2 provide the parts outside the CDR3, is DSGVTQTPKHLITATGQRVTLRCSPRSGDLSVYWYQQSLDQGLQFLIQYYNGEERAKGNILERFSAQQFPDLHSELNLSSLELGDSALYFCASSVTGWGYTFGSGTRLTVV.

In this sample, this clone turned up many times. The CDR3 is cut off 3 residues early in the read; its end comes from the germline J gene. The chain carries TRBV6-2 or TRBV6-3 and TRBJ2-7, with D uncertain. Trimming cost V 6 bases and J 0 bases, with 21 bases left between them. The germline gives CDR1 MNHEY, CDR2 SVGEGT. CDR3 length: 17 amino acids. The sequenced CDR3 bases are TGTGCCAGCAGCCCAATTGATCGCTATCATCCCTCCTACGAG. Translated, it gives CASSPIDRYHPSYE. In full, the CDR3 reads CASSPIDRYHPSYEQYF.

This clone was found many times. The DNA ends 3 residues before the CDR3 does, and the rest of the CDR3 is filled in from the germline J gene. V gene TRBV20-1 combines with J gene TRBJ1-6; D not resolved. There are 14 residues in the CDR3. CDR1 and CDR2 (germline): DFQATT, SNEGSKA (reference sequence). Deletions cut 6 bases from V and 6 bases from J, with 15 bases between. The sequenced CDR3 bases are TGCAGTGCCCTCGCACTATCTGGTAATTCACCC. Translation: CSALALSGNSP. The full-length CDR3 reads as CSALALSGNSPLHF.

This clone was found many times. CDR3 residues: CASSLGGGNTEAFF. Partial CDR3 DNA: TGTGCCAGCAGCTTGGGGGGGGGTAACACTGAA. The rearrangement uses TRBV5-6 and TRBJ1-1; tentative D call: TRBD1 (5 bases). Read sequence stops 3 residues before the CDR3 end, and the germline J gene provides the missing end. Trimming pared 0 bases from V and 2 bases from J, leaving 8 bases between. Per the germline V gene, CDR1 is SGHDT and CDR2 is YYEEEE. There are 14 residues in the CDR3.

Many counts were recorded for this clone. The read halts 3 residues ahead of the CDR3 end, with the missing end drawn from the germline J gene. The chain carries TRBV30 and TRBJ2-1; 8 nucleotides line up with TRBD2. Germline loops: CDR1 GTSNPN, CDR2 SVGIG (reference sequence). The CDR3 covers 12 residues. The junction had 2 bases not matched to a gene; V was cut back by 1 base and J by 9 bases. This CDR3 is CAWSGSGSEQFF. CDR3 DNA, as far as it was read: TGTGCCTGGAGTGGAAGCGGGAGTGAG. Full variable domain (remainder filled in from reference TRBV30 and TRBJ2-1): SQTIHQWPATLVQPVGSPLSLECTVEGTSNPNLYWYRQAAGRGLQLLFYSVGIGQISSEVPQNLSASRPQDRQFILSSKKLLLSDSGFYLCAWSGSGSEQFFGPGTRLTVL.

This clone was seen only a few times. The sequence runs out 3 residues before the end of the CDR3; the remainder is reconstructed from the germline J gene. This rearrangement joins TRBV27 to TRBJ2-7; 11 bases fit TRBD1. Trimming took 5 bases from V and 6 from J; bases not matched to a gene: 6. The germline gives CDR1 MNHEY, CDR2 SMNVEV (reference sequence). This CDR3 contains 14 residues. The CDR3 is CASSPGQGAGEQYF. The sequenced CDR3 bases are TGTGCCAGCAGTCCCGGACAGGGGGCAGGCGAG.

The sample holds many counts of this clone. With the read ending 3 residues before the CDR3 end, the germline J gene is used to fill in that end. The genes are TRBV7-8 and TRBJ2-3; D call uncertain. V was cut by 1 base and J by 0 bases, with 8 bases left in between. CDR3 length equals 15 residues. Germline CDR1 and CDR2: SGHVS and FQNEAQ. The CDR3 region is CASSLGLSSTDTQYF. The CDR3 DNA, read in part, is TGTGCCAGCAGCTTAGGTCTGTCTAGCACAGATACG. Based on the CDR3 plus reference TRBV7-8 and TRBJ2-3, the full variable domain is GAGVSQSPRYKVAKRGQDVALRCDPISGHVSLFWYQQALGQGPEFLTYFQNEAQLDKSGLPSDRFFAERPEGSVSTLKIQRTQQEDSAVYLCASSLGLSSTDTQYFGPGTRLTVL.

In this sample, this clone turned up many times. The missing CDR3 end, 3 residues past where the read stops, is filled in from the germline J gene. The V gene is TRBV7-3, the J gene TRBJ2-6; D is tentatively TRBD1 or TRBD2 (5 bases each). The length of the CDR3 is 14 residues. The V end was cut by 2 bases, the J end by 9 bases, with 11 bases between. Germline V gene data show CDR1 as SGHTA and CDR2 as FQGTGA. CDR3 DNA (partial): TGTGCCAGCAGCTTATCCAGGGAGCACAACGTC. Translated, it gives CASSLSREHNV. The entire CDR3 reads CASSLSREHNVLTF.

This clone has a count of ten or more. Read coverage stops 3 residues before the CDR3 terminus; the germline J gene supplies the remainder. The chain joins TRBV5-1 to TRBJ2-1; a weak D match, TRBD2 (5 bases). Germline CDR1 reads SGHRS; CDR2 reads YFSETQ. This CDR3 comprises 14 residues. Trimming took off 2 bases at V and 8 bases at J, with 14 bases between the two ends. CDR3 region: CASSFRTGPDEQFF. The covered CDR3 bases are TGCGCCAGCAGCTTTCGGACTGGACCGGATGAG.

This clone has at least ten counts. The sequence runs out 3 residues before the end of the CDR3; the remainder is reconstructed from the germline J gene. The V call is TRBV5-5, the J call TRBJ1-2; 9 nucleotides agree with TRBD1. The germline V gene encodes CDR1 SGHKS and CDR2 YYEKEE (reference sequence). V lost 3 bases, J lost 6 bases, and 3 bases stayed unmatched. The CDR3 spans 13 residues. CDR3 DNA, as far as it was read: TGTGCCAGCAGCTATCGGACAGGGGATGGC. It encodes CASSYRTGDG. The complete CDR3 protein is CASSYRTGDGYTF.

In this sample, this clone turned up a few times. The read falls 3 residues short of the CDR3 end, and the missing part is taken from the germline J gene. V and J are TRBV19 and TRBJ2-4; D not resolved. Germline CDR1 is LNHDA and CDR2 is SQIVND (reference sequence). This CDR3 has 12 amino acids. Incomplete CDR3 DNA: TGTGCCAGTGGCCCCCCTAACTATGGT. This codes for CASGPPNYG. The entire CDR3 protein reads CASGPPNYGQYF.

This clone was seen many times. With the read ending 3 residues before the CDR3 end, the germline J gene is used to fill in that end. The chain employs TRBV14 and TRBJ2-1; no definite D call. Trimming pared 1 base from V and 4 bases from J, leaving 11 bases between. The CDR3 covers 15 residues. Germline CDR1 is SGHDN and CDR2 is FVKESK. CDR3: CASSQVPWAYNEQFF. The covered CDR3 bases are TGTGCCAGCAGCCAAGTTCCCTGGGCTTACAATGAG.

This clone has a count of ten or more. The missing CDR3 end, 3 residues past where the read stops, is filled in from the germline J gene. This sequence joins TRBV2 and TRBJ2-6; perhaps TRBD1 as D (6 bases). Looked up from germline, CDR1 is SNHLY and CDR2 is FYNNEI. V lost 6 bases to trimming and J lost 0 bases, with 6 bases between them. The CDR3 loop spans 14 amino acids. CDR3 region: CASSRGSGANVLTF. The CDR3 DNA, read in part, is TGTGCCAGCAGCAGGGGCTCTGGGGCCAACGTC.